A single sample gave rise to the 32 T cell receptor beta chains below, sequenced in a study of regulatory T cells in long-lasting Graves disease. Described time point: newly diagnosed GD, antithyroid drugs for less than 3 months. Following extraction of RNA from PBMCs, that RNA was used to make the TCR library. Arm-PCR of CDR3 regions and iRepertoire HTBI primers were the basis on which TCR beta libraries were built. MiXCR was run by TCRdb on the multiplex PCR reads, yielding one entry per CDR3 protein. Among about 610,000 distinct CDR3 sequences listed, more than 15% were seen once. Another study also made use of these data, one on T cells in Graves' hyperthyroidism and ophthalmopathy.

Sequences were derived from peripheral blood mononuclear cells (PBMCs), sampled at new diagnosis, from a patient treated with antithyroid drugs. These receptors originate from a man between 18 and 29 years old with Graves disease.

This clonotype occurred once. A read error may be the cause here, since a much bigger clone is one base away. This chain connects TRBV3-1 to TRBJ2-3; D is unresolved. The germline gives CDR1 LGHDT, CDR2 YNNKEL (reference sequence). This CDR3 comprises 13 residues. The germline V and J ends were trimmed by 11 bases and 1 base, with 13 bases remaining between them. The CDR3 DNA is TGTGCCCCCGGGCGGCGTGGCACAGATACGCAGTATTTT. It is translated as CAPGRRGTDTQYF.

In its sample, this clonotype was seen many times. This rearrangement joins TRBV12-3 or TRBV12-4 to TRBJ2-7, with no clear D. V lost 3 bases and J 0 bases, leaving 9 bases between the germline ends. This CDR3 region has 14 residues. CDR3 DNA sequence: TGTGCCAGCAGTTTCACACAGAGCTCCTACGAGCAGTACTTC. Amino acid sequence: CASSFTQSSYEQYF.

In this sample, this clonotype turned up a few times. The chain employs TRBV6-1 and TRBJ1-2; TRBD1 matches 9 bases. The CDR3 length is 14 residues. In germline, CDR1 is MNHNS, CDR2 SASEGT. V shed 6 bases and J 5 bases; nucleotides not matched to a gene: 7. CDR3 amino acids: CASSRDRALYGYTF. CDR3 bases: TGTGCCAGCAGCCGGGACAGGGCGTTATATGGCTACACCTTC.

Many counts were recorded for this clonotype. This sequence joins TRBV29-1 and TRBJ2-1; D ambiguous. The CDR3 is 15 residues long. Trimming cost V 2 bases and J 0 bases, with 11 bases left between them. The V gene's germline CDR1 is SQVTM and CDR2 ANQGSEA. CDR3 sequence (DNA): TGCAGCGTTGAAACAGCCTTAAGCTCCTACAATGAGCAGTTCTTC. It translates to CSVETALSSYNEQFF.

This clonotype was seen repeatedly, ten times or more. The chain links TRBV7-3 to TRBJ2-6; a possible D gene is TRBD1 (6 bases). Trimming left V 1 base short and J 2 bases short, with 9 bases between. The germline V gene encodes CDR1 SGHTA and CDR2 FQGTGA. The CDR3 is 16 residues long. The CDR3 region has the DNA TGTGCCAGCAGCTTAAAGGGGGTTGCTGGGGCCAACGTCCTGACTTTC. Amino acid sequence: CASSLKGVAGANVLTF.

DNA for the CDR3: TGTGCCAGCCGAAGGAGGCAGGGGGACTACGAGCAGTACTTC. Translating it yields CASRRRQGDYEQYF. V gene TRBV19 combines with J gene TRBJ2-7, with TRBD1 matching 7 bases. V gave up 9 bases and J gave up 3 bases; unmatched junction bases: 11. Per the germline V gene, CDR1 is LNHDA and CDR2 is SQIVND (reference sequence). The CDR3 length is 14 residues.

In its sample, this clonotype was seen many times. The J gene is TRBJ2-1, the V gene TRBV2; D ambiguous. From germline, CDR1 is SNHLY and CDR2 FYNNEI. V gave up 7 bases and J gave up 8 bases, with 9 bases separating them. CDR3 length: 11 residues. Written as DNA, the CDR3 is TGTGCCAGCATCAAATTCGATGAGCAGTTCTTC. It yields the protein CASIKFDEQFF.

DNA for the CDR3: TGTGCCAGCAGCGACTCCGGGCAGGGCCCCTCTGGAAACACCATATATTTT. Translating gives CASSDSGQGPSGNTIYF. The rearrangement links TRBV2 to TRBJ1-3; possibly TRBD1 for D (5 bases). This CDR3 is 17 amino acids long. Trimming left V 6 bases short and J 0 bases short, with 18 bases between. CDR1 and CDR2 from the germline V gene are SNHLY and FYNNEI.

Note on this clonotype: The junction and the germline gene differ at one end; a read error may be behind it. The CDR3 spells CASSTQVGSYNEQFF. In DNA, the CDR3 is TGTGCTAGCAGTACACAGGTGGGCTCCTACAATGAGCAGTTCTTC. The rearrangement uses TRBV7-7 and TRBJ2-1, with TRBD1 as a possible D gene (5 bases). Germline CDR1 SSHAT, CDR2 FNYEAQ (reference sequence). The CDR3 length is 15 residues.

DNA of the CDR3: TGTGCCAGCAGTTTACAGTCGGCGGGAGGAAACAATGAGCAGTTCTTC. Encoded protein: CASSLQSAGGNNEQFF. The chain couples TRBV27 to TRBJ2-1; 8 nucleotides align to TRBD2. CDR3 size: 16 residues. With 2 bases clipped from V and 5 bases from J, the junction kept 8 bases outside the gene matches. The V gene's germline CDR1 is MNHEY and CDR2 SMNVEV (reference sequence).

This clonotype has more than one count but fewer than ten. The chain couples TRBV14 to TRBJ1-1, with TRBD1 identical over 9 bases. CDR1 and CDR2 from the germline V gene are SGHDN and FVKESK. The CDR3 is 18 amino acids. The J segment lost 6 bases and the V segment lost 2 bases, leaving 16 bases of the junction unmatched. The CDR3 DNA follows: TGTGCCAGCAGCCAAAGAGACAGGGGGAGGGCTTTCTCACCTGAAGCTTTCTTT. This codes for CASSQRDRGRAFSPEAFF. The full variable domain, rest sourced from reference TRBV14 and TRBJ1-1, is EAGVTQFPSHSVIEKGQTVTLRCDPISGHDNLYWYRRVMGKEIKFLLHFVKESKQDESGMPNNRFLAERTGGTYSTLKVQPAELEDSGVYFCASSQRDRGRAFSPEAFFGQGTRLTVV.

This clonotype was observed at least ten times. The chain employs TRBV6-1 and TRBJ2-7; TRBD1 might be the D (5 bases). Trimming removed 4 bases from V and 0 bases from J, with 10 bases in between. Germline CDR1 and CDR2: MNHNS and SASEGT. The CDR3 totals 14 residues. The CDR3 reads CASSVQDLSYEQYF. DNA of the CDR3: TGTGCCAGCAGTGTACAGGACCTCTCCTACGAGCAGTACTTC.

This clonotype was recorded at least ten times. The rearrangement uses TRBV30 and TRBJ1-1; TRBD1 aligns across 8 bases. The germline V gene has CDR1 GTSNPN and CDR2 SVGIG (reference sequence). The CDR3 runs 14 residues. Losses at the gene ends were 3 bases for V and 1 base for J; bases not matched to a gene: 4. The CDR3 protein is CAWRQGAGNTEAFF. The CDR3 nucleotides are TGTGCCTGGAGGCAGGGGGCTGGGAACACTGAAGCTTTCTTT.

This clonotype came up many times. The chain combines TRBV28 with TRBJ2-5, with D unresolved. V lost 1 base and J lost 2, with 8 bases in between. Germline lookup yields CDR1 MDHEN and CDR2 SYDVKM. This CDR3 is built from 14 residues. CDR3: CASSLLTRQETQYF. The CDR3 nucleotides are TGTGCCAGCAGTTTATTAACCAGACAAGAGACCCAGTACTTC.

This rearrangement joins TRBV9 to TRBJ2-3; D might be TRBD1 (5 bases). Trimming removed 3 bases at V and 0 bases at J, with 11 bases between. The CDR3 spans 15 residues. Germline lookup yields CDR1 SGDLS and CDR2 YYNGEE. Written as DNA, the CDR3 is TGTGCCAGCAGCGCCCAGGGCCATAGCACAGATACGCAGTATTTT. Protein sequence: CASSAQGHSTDTQYF.

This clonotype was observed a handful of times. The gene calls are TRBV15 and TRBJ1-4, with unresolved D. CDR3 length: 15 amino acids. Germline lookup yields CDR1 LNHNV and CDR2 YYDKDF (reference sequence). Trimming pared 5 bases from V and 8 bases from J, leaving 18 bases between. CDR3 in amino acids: CATSVRGSLGEKLFF. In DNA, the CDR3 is TGTGCCACCAGCGTTCGAGGCAGCCTTGGGGAAAAACTGTTTTTT.

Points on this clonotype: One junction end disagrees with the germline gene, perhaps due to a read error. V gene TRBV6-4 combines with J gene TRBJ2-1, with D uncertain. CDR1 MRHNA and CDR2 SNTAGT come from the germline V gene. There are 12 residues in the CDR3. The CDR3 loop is CVSSDTINEQFF. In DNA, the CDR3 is TGTGTCAGCAGTGACACGATCAATGAGCAGTTCTTC.

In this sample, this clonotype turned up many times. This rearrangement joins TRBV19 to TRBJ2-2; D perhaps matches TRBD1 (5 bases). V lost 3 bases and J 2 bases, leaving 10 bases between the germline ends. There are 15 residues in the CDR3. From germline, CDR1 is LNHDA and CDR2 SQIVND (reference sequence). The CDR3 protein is CASSIQGLNTGELFF. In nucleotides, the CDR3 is TGTGCCAGTAGTATCCAGGGTTTAAACACCGGGGAGCTGTTTTTT.

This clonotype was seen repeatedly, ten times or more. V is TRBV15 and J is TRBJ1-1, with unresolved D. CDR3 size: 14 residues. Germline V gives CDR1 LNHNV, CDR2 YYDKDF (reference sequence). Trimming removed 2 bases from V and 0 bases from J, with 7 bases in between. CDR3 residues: CATSRFGLNTEAFF. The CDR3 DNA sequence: TGTGCCACCAGCAGATTCGGGTTGAACACTGAAGCTTTCTTT.

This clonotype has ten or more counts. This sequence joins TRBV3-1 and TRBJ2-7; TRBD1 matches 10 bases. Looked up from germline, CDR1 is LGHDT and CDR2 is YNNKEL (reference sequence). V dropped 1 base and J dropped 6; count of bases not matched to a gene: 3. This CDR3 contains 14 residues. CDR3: CASSQGTGGSEQYF. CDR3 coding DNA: TGTGCCAGCAGCCAAGGGACAGGGGGTAGCGAGCAGTACTTC.

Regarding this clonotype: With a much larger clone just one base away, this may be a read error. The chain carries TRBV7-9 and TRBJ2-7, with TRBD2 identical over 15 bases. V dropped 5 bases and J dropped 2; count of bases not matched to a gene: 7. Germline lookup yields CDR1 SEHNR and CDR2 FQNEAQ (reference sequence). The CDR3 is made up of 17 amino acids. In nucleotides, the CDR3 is TGTGCCAGCAGCCCCGGGACTAGCGGGAGGTGGCCCTACGAGCAGTACTTC. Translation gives CASSPGTSGRWPYEQYF.

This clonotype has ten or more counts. DNA of the CDR3: TGTGCCAGCAGCAGGGGTCTTTACACCGGGGAGCTGTTTTTT. Its protein product is CASSRGLYTGELFF. The chain uses TRBV12-3 or TRBV12-4 and TRBJ2-2; D is possibly TRBD1 (6 bases). V was cut by 6 bases and J by 3 bases, with 11 bases left in between. This CDR3 is built from 14 residues.

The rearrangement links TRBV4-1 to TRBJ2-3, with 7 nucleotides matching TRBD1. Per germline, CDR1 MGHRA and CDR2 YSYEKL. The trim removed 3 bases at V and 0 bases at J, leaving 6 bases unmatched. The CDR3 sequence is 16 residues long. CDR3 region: CASSQGTATSTDTQYF. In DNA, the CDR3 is TGCGCCAGCAGCCAGGGGACAGCCACTAGCACAGATACGCAGTATTTT.

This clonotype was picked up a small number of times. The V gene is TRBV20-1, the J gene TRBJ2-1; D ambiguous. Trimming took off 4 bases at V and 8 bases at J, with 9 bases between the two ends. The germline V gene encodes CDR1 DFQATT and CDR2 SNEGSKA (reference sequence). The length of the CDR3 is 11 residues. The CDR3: CSATSHHEQFF. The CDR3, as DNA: TGCAGTGCTACTAGTCATCATGAGCAGTTCTTC.

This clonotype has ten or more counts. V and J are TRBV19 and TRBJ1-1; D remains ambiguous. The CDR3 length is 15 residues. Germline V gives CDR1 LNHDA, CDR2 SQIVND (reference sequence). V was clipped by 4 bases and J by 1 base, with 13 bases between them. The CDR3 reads CASSTLWVQNTEAFF. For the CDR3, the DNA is TGTGCCAGTAGTACCCTTTGGGTGCAGAACACTGAAGCTTTCTTT.

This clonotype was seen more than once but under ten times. CDR3 loop: CSARDRTNYNEQFF. The CDR3 DNA sequence: TGCAGTGCTAGAGACAGGACTAACTACAATGAGCAGTTCTTC. The chain combines TRBV20-1 with TRBJ2-1; weak D call: TRBD2 (6 bases). The CDR3 spans 14 residues. Between the trimmed V and J ends, which lost 0 bases and 3 bases, there was a span of 9 bases. The germline V gene encodes CDR1 DFQATT and CDR2 SNEGSKA (reference sequence).

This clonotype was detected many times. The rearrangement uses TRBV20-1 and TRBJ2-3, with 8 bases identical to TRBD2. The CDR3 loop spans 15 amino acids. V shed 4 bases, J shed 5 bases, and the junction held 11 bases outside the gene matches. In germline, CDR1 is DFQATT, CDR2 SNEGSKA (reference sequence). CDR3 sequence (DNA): TGCAGTGCTATCAATACGGGGCTAGCGGGAGATACGCAGTATTTT. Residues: CSAINTGLAGDTQYF.

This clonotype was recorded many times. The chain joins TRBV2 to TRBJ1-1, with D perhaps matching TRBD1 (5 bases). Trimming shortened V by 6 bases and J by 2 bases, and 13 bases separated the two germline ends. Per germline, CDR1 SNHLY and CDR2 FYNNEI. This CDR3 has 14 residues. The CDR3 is CASSPWDRNTEAFF. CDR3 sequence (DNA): TGTGCCAGCAGCCCCTGGGACCGAAACACTGAAGCTTTCTTT.

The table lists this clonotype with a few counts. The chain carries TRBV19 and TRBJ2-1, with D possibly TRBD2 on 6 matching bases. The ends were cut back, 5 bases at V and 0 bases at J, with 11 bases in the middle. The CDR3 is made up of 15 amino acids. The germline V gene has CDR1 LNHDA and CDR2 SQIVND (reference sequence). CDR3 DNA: TGTGCCAGTAGTTCGGGGAGGATCTCCTACAATGAGCAGTTCTTC. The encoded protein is CASSSGRISYNEQFF.

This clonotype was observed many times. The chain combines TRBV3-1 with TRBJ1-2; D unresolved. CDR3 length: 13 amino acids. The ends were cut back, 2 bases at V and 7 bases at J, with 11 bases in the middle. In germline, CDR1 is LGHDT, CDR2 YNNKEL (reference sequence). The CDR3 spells CASSQYNSVGYTF. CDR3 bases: TGTGCCAGCAGCCAATACAACAGTGTTGGCTACACCTTC. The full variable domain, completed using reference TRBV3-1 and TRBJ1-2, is DTAVSQTPKYLVTQMGNDKSIKCEQNLGHDTMYWYKQDSKKFLKIMFSYNNKELIINETVPNRFSPKSPDKAHLNLHINSLELGDSAVYFCASSQYNSVGYTFGSGTRLTVV.

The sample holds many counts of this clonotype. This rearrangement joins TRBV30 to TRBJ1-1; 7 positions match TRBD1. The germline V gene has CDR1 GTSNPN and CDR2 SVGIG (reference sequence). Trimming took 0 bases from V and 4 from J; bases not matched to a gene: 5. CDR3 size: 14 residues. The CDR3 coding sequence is TGTGCCTGGAGTGTACCGACAGGGTTCACTGAAGCTTTCTTT. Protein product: CAWSVPTGFTEAFF.

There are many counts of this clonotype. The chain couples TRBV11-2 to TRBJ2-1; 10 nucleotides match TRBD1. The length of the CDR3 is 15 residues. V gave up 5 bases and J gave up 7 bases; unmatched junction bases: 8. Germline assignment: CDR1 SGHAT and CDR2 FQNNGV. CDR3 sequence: CASSGRQGARNEQFF. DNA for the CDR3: TGTGCCAGCAGCGGGAGACAGGGGGCGCGGAATGAGCAGTTCTTC.